This TCR beta chain was found in a study of OX40 agonist ivuxolimab in advanced cancers. In terms of the full investigation: Ivuxolimab was an agonistic, fully human IgG2 monoclonal antibody directed against OX40 (CD134), a costimulatory receptor. Intravenous ivuxolimab was administered to patients every 2 weeks at six dose levels: 0.01, 0.1, 0.3, 1.5, 3 and 10 mg/kg. Of the roughly 51 dose-escalation patients, hepatocellular carcinoma was present in about 20, melanoma in approximately 15, renal cell carcinoma in 9 and head and neck cancer in 9. In the dose-escalation cohort, approximately 80% of patients were male, and the mean age was approximately 60 years with a range of roughly 23 to 90. Patients were allowed to have had prior anti-PD-1, anti-PD-L1 or anti-CTLA-4 therapy, and approximately 40% of the dose-escalation patients had previously received checkpoint inhibitors. Partial responses occurred in three dose-escalation patients: two with cutaneous melanoma and one with hepatocellular carcinoma. The purpose of peripheral TCRbeta sequencing was to test whether ivuxolimab changed TCR sequence diversity and led to clonal T-cell expansion. The paper covers the monotherapy dose-escalation part of the phase I ivuxolimab trial, which included N of about 51 patients. What the work shows at the level of the full study, not this receptor alone: After ivuxolimab, expanded clones were on average more numerous among CD8+ T cells than among CD4+ T cells. Which antigens the clonally expanded peripheral T cells were specific for was not determined. At doses of 0.1 to 3.0 mg/kg, clonal expansion of both CD4+ and CD8+ blood T cells was observed from baseline to week 6. Low levels of normalized T-cell clonal expansion were also shown by some nonresponding patients. In the 0.1-3.0 mg/kg groups, partial responders had among the lowest normalized peripheral clonal expansion, particularly in CD8+ T cells.

The trial excluded patients who had a history of autoimmune disease or were on systemic immunosuppression. In every dose cohort, peripheral blood was drawn for TCR sequencing at baseline, cycle 4 day 1, and cycle 7 day 1. The samples were drawn from a first-in-human, open-label, multicenter phase I dose-escalation trial of ivuxolimab. Adults with locally advanced or metastatic melanoma, renal cell, hepatocellular, or head and neck squamous cell carcinoma were enrolled in the trial. Before TCR sequencing, CD4+ and CD8+ T cells were separately sorted from peripheral blood. Genomic DNA was extracted from sorted cells for sequencing of the TCRbeta CDR3 region. The immunoSEQ Assay was used for sequencing of TCRbeta CDR3 regions. Not all clones reach the TCRdb copy of this immuneACCESS table, which keeps in-frame sequences only. Checked studies attribute under half of the gap to unresolved V genes and leave the rest unexplained. The sample records some 80,000 clones, around 87% of which are singletons. Roughly 0.32% of the sample rests with the top ten.

Spanning cysteine to valine, the CDR3 consists of 13 amino acids. Only the CDR3 DNA stays, 39 bases, in frame from base 1. According to the germline V gene (reference sequence), CDR1 reads SEHNR and CDR2 reads FQNEAQ. V loses 5 bases at its end and J loses 4 bases; junction bases beyond the gene matches: 4. Comment on this clone: It has no known antigen specificity. There are no base qualities to consult, and no much larger clone falls within one base.

This TCR was recovered from an adult with an advanced solid tumor such as melanoma, head and neck, liver or kidney cancer. The source material was CD4+ or CD8+ T cells sorted from blood, sampled in a trial of the OX40 agonist ivuxolimab. The sequence joins TRBV7-9 to TRBJ2-7, and 8 junction bases match TRBD1. Here is the DNA: TGTGCCAGCAGCCGGGGACAGGCATACGAGCAGTACGTC. This translates into CASSRGQAYEQYV.